This entry concerns a single T cell receptor (beta chain). Its antigen is not known. Looked up from germline, CDR1 is MNHEY and CDR2 is SMNVEV (reference sequence). The CDR3 loop spans 17 amino acids. The trim removed 6 bases at V and 0 bases at J, leaving 6 bases unmatched. As to treatment: oral pan-JAK inhibitor, 5-10 mg twice daily. Cell sorting was applied to PBMCs, and CD4+ and CD8+ T cells were collected. This sample was included in a study of CD8+ T cells in alopecia areata. Points from the study as a whole: Researchers say the link of baseline CD8+ expansion to response remains uncertain, with one nonresponder.

Extracted from the samples, RNA was reverse transcribed into cDNA to serve as the sequencing template. Profiling relied on immunoSEQ multiplex PCR, and the TCRdb table lists in-frame clones only, not all of them. The profile shows around 290,000 clones, 58% of them singletons. This material consisted of CD4+ T cells sorted from blood, taken at week 24, from a patient treated with tofacitinib. This clonotype was sampled from a human donor with alopecia areata. This chain uses TRBV27 with TRBJ2-6, with 9 positions matching TRBD1. CDR3 DNA sequence: TGTGCCAGCAGACCGGGACAGGGAGTCTCTGGGGCCAACGTCCTGACTTTC. Its translation is CASRPGQGVSGANVLTF.